One T cell receptor beta chain is described in this entry. Its antigen is as yet unknown. This specimen comes from a study of beta chain features in type 1 diabetes. The CDR3 extends over 18 amino acids. The V segment lost 3 bases and the J segment 7 bases; nucleotides outside the gene matches: 21. Germline CDR1 is SGDLS and CDR2 is YYNGEE. Study conclusions and caveats: Shorter TCRB CDR3s, moderately but significantly so, were found in Type 1 diabetes patients in all four CD4+ subsets. Among type 1 diabetes patients, VDJ junctions had fewer insertions and more deletions.

Of the isolated RNA, all was reverse transcribed, and so the sequenced material was expressed TCRB transcripts. Produced via immunoSEQ multiplex PCR; TCRdb's table is partial and in-frame only. The sample carries over 700,000 clones, about a sixth recorded once. Sorting with CD45RO/CCR7/CD25/CD127/CD95/CD27 yielded naive, central memory, regulatory and stem-like memory CD4+ cells. Purities in excess of 95% were seen in all sorted populations. The chain is built from TRBV9 and TRBJ2-5; 7 bases are shared with TRBD1. Sample: naive CD4+ T cells from blood. The TCR was taken from a woman aged 18-30 years in good health. DNA for the CDR3: TGTGCCAGCAGCGCGGGGTTAGGGGGCGATGTATTAATTGGGACCCAGTACTTC. Protein: CASSAGLGGDVLIGTQYF.